This entry describes one T cell receptor (beta chain). Antigen unknown. Using immunoSEQ multiplex PCR, the repertoire was profiled, and TCRdb retains in-frame clones only, with some absent. The data show 100,000 or so clones, over 75% seen once. Germline V gene lookup returns CDR1 ENHRY and CDR2 SYGVKD. There are 13 residues in the CDR3. V lost 4 bases and J lost 2, with 8 bases in between. This entry comes from a study of T cell responses to AZD1222 COVID-19 vaccine. Study-level points and caveats: The donor cohort was predominantly white British with a female majority, and clonal diversity may have been underestimated.

The chain carries TRBV10-3 and TRBJ1-1; D unclear. This sample comprised peripheral blood, obtained on day 0 of AZD1222 vaccination. The sequence was obtained from an adult in good health. The CDR3 DNA follows: TGTGCCATCAGTGGTGTCCTTAACACTGAAGCTTTCTTT. It yields the protein CAISGVLNTEAFF.